The TCR beta chain described here comes from a study of cytomegalovirus exposure and HLA in healthy donors. Overall study: Earlier work reported 117 million unique TCR beta sequences from roughly 180 million T cells. Broader study findings: Analyses of presence and absence presupposed an approximately uniform sequencing depth across donors. Reported results showed that the classifier diagnosed cytomegalovirus status with high specificity and sensitivity. In a later analysis, the majority of CMV-associated beta chains seemingly showed HLA restriction.

PCR involved 60 Vbeta and 13 Jbeta primers. The repertoire was sequenced with immunoSEQ multiplex PCR; TCRdb's copy has only in-frame clones and lacks some. Here the sample spans around 220,000 clones, more than 60% being singletons. With respect to this clone: Its specificity is not known.

The TCR sequence derives from a girl aged 2 to 9 in good health and CMV-seronegative. Sequencing was performed on PBMCs.

The CDR3 coding sequence is TGTGCCAGTAGTATAGACCCAGGGGTCTTCACTGAAGCTTTCTTT. Translation: CASSIDPGVFTEAFF. The rearrangement links TRBV19 to TRBJ1-1; a weak D match, TRBD1 (6 bases). The V end was cut by 0 bases, the J end by 4 bases, with 12 bases between. The CDR3 has 15 amino acids. The V gene's germline CDR1 is LNHDA and CDR2 SQIVND (reference sequence).